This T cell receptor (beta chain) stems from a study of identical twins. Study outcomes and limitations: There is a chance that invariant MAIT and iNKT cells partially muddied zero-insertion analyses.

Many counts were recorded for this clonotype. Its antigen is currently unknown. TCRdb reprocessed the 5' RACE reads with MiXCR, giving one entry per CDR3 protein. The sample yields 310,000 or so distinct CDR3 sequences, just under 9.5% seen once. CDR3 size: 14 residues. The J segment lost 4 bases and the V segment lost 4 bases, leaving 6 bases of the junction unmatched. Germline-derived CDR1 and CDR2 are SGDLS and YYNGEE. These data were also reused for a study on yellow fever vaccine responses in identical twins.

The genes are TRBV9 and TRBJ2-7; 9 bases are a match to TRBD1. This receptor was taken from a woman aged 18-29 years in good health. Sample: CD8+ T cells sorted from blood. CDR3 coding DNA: TGTGCCAGCAGCCTTGTGGGACAGGGTTACGAGCAGTACTTC. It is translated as CASSLVGQGYEQYF.